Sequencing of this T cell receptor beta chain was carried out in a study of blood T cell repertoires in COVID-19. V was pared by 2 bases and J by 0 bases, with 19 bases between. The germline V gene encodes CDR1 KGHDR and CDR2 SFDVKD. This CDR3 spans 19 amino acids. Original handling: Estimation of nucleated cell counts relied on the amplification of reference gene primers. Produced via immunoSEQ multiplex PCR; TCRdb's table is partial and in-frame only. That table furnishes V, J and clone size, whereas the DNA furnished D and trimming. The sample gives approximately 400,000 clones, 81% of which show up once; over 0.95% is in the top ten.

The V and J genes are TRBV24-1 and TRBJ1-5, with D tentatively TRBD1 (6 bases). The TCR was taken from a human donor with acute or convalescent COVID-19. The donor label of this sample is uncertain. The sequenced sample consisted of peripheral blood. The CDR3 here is CATSDSLDSLQASNQPQHF. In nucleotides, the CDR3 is TGTGCCACCAGTGATTCTCTGGACAGCCTCCAAGCTAGCAATCAGCCCCAGCATTTT.